This TCR beta chain was sequenced for a study of blood T cells in healthy people across ages. There are many counts of this clonotype. Its antigen remains unidentified. Regarding the study as a whole: Without sorted subsets, naive and antigen-experienced compartments could not be conclusively compared. Both naive CD4+ cell counts and diversity were greater in long-lived donors than in aged donors.

Through a sample-barcoded 5' primer and a J-beta primer mix, a second PCR was run for 7 to 11 cycles. TCRdb passed the 5' RACE reads through MiXCR, listing each CDR3 protein once. The data contain 630,000 or so distinct CDR3 sequences, less than 35% of them singletons. Sequencing used blood. This TCR was sampled from a woman older than 75 in good health.

The DNA of the CDR3 is TGTGCCAGCACGAGACAAGCCCAAGAGACCCAGTACTTC. It specifies CASTRQAQETQYF. The chain links TRBV6-5 to TRBJ2-5; no firm D call. CDR1 MNHEY and CDR2 SVGAGI come from the germline V gene. With 7 bases removed from V and 1 base from J, the gap between germline ends came to 10 bases. The CDR3 loop spans 13 amino acids.